These 15 T cell receptor beta chains came from one sample sequenced in a study of human T cells and chemical hapten exposure. One entry per CDR3 protein results from TCRdb running MiXCR on the RACE reads. The repertoire holds some 350,000 distinct CDR3 sequences, with around 7% as singletons. Time point in this sample: patch test 1, 2 weeks after DPC sensitization. The treatment: therapeutic diphenylcyclopropenone sensitization with weekly scalp DPC. The source material was whole blood, sampled in connection with sensitization to the hapten diphenylcyclopropenone (DPC). These receptors all come from a woman aged 18-29 years with alopecia areata. Some clones in this sample may be carry-over from other donors' samples.

This clonotype appeared a few times. The chain employs TRBV28 and TRBJ1-1, with D tentatively TRBD1 (5 bases). CDR3 size: 16 residues. Germline V gene data show CDR1 as MDHEN and CDR2 as SYDVKM. The V end was cut by 1 base, the J end by 2 bases, with 14 bases between. The CDR3 sequence is CASSLSRSTANTEAFF. CDR3 bases: TGTGCCAGCAGTTTATCCAGGTCGACAGCCAACACTGAAGCTTTCTTT.

In DNA, the CDR3 is TGTGCCAGCAGTGAAGAGCGGGGGAGAGGCGAGCAGTACTTC. This translates into CASSEERGRGEQYF. V and J are TRBV2 and TRBJ2-7; TRBD2 matches at 8 bases. Germline CDR1 and CDR2: SNHLY and FYNNEI. Trimming took 1 base from V and 6 from J; bases not matched to a gene: 5. This CDR3 has 14 residues.

J is TRBJ2-5 and V is TRBV5-1, with 11 bases lining up with TRBD2. The length of the CDR3 is 17 residues. Germline values: CDR1 SGHRS, CDR2 YFSETQ. The V segment lost 0 bases and the J segment 4 bases; nucleotides outside the gene matches: 8. Here the CDR3 reads CASSLVAGGQRGETQYF. The CDR3 DNA follows: TGCGCCAGCAGCTTGGTAGCGGGGGGGCAGAGAGGAGAGACCCAGTACTTC.

This clonotype was seen more than once but under ten times. The chain combines TRBV29-1 with TRBJ2-2, with 7 nucleotides matching TRBD1. V trimming: 6 bases; J trimming: 2 bases; junction bases outside the gene matches: 6. The germline V gene encodes CDR1 SQVTM and CDR2 ANQGSEA. The CDR3 totals 14 residues. CDR3 residues: CSVRSGGNTGELFF. The CDR3 DNA reads as TGCAGCGTGCGTTCAGGGGGTAACACCGGGGAGCTGTTTTTT.

This clonotype appeared a few times. The V call is TRBV2, the J call TRBJ2-2, with 9 bases lining up with TRBD2. V lost 11 bases, J lost 2 bases, and 9 bases stayed unmatched. Per germline, CDR1 SNHLY and CDR2 FYNNEI. CDR3 length: 15 amino acids. CDR3 nucleotides: TGTGCCTTTCGGTCAGCGGGGGGTAACACCGGGGAGCTGTTTTTT. It translates to CAFRSAGGNTGELFF.

The rearrangement uses TRBV5-5 and TRBJ2-7, with TRBD1 matching 7 bases. Germline CDR1 and CDR2: SGHKS and YYEKEE (reference sequence). The CDR3 length is 13 residues. The V gene end was trimmed by 3 bases and the J gene end by 12 bases; junction bases not matched to a gene: 12. The CDR3 nucleotides are TGTGCCAGCAGCTACGGACAGGCCCTTCCTTCGTACTTC. Its translation: CASSYGQALPSYF.

A few counts support this clonotype. The CDR3 loop reads CASSLYGNEQYF. CDR3 bases: TGTGCCAGCAGTTTATACGGTAACGAGCAGTACTTC. The gene calls are TRBV28 and TRBJ2-7; D not certain. The CDR3 is 12 residues long. Germline lookup yields CDR1 MDHEN and CDR2 SYDVKM. Trimming shortened V by 1 base and J by 5 bases, and 6 bases separated the two germline ends.

The chain's CDR3 is CASSRRGRGTDTQYF. As DNA, the CDR3 is TGTGCCAGCAGCCGCCGGGGGAGGGGCACAGATACGCAGTATTTT. The gene calls are TRBV6-5 and TRBJ2-3; 7 bases align to TRBD2. Germline V CDR1 and CDR2: MNHEY, SVGAGI. CDR3 length: 15 residues. The trim removed 6 bases at V and 1 base at J, leaving 7 bases unmatched.

The J gene is TRBJ1-1, the V gene TRBV6-2 or TRBV6-3; D is perhaps TRBD1 (6 bases). The CDR3 length is 16 residues. The V and J ends lost 2 bases and 1 base respectively, with 14 bases between them. The germline gives CDR1 MNHEY, CDR2 SVGEGT. This chain's CDR3 is CASSYRGSGANTEAFF. The CDR3 bases are TGTGCCAGCAGTTACCGTGGCTCAGGGGCGAACACTGAAGCTTTCTTT.

This chain connects TRBV4-1 to TRBJ1-5; 7 nucleotides align to TRBD1. This CDR3 is 15 amino acids long. CDR1 MGHRA and CDR2 YSYEKL come from the germline V gene. Trimming took 5 bases from V and 3 from J; bases not matched to a gene: 7. The CDR3 region has the DNA TGCGCCAGCAGCTCTACAGGGGCCTACAATCAGCCCCAGCATTTT. Translation gives CASSSTGAYNQPQHF.

The CDR3 is CATAGGPLAYNEQFF. CDR3 sequence (DNA): TGTGCCACCGCGGGGGGGCCCCTCGCTTACAATGAGCAGTTCTTC. The chain has TRBV15 and TRBJ2-1; the match to TRBD2 covers 9 bases. CDR3 length: 15 residues. Germline values: CDR1 LNHNV, CDR2 YYDKDF (reference sequence). The V and J ends lost 8 bases and 4 bases, in that order; junction bases with no gene match: 9.

V usage is TRBV7-8 and J usage is TRBJ2-7, with D tentatively TRBD2 (7 bases). The CDR3 is 15 residues long. Looked up from germline, CDR1 is SGHVS and CDR2 is FQNEAQ. V gave up 5 bases and J gave up 7 bases, with 21 bases separating them. The CDR3 reads CASSPKAGAGGEQYF. The CDR3 nucleotides read TGTGCCAGCAGCCCAAAGGCGGGGGCTGGGGGAGAGCAGTACTTC. Combining the CDR3 with reference TRBV7-8 and TRBJ2-7 gives the whole variable domain GAGVSQSPRYKVAKRGQDVALRCDPISGHVSLFWYQQALGQGPEFLTYFQNEAQLDKSGLPSDRFFAERPEGSVSTLKIQRTQQEDSAVYLCASSPKAGAGGEQYFGPGTRLTVT.

With regard to this clonotype: A much larger clone lies one base from this, so it may be a read error. The V gene is TRBV7-2, the J gene TRBJ1-5; no definite D call. This CDR3 spans 12 amino acids. V lost 2 bases to trimming and J lost 8 bases, with 7 bases between them. Germline values: CDR1 SGHTA, CDR2 FQGNSA. The CDR3 here is CASSLPPKPQHF. The CDR3 DNA follows: TGTGCCAGCAGCTTACCACCCAAGCCCCAGCATTTT.

This clonotype was seen many times. The chain links TRBV5-6 to TRBJ1-5; 10 bases map to TRBD1. This CDR3 comprises 15 residues. J lost 3 bases, V lost 3 bases, and 3 bases had no gene match. The V gene's germline CDR1 is SGHDT and CDR2 YYEEEE. CDR3 amino acids: CASSYGTGDNQPQHF. CDR3 nucleotide sequence: TGTGCCAGCAGCTATGGGACAGGGGACAATCAGCCCCAGCATTTT.

A remark on this clonotype: Relative to the germline gene, one junction end is altered; a read error may explain this. This sequence joins TRBV6-5 and TRBJ1-5; D ambiguous. Germline lookup yields CDR1 MNHEY and CDR2 SVGAGI. The CDR3 is made up of 14 amino acids. Written as DNA, the CDR3 is TGTGCCAGCAGTTCGGCGGCGGGCAATCAGCCCCAGCACTTT. Encoded protein: CASSSAAGNQPQHF.